This TCR beta chain originates from a study of cytomegalovirus exposure and HLA in healthy donors. The CDR3 covers 14 residues. The V end lost 4 bases, the J end lost 3 bases, and 13 bases lay between the germline ends. CDR1 SGHKS and CDR2 YYEKEE come from the germline V gene (reference sequence). Primers for the PCR totalled 60 Vbeta and 13 Jbeta. In the authors' methods: The authors later counted roughly 77 million unique TCR beta chains, approximately 10 million of them shared. Using immunoSEQ multiplex PCR, the repertoire was profiled, and TCRdb retains in-frame clones only, with some absent. The DNA was the basis for D and trimming; V, J and clone size are from that table. The top ten clones hold 7% to 7.5% of a sample with approximately 77,000 clones, around 75% of them seen once. Study conclusions and caveats: Productive status was seen about 90% or about 30% of the time for most TCR beta V segments in an earlier analysis. Presence/absence analyses took donor sequencing depth as roughly uniform. Reports state that TCR beta sequences accurately predicted most subjects' HLA-A and HLA-B alleles.

In the case of this clone: The target antigen is unknown.

The TCR was taken from a woman in her 40s in good health and CMV-seronegative. This rearrangement joins TRBV5-5 to TRBJ1-2; D gene unclear. Sequences were obtained from PBMCs. CDR3 region: CASSPGGKDYGYTF. As DNA, the CDR3 is TGTGCCAGCAGCCCGGGAGGGAAGGACTATGGCTACACCTTC.